Shown below are 27 T cell receptor beta chains from a single sample sequenced in a study of follicular helper T cells after annual influenza vaccination. TCRdb's copy holds only in-frame clones and misses some; the assay was immunoSEQ multiplex PCR. The sample carries 8,500 to 11,000 clones, approximately 82% recorded once. Time point indicated: 2015-2016 season, 7 days after influenza vaccination. Sequenced material: CXCR5- memory CD4+ T cells sorted from blood, taken 7 days after influenza vaccination. The receptors originated from an adult who received the influenza vaccine.

The chain is built from TRBV29-1 and TRBJ1-1; D is possibly TRBD1 (6 bases). V lost 6 bases and J 11 bases, leaving 25 bases between the germline ends. In germline, CDR1 is SQVTM, CDR2 ANQGSEA. The CDR3 is 14 residues long. In nucleotides, the CDR3 is TGCAGCGTCCAACACTATTCCAGGGGTATGACGGCTTTCTTT. It specifies CSVQHYSRGMTAFF.

The chain employs TRBV28 and TRBJ2-7; D gene unclear. Germline V gene lookup returns CDR1 MDHEN and CDR2 SYDVKM. V was shortened by 4 bases and J by 5 bases, with 15 bases between the two germline ends. CDR3 size: 14 residues. This CDR3 reads CASSSGSLAHEQYF. The CDR3 DNA reads TGTGCCAGCAGTTCCGGGTCCCTGGCGCACGAGCAGTACTTC.

The CDR3 is CASSDKAPSPRTF. In DNA form, the CDR3 reads TGTGCCAGCAGTGACAAGGCCCCGTCTCCAAGGACCTTC. The V call is TRBV6-4, the J call TRBJ1-2; no reliable D call. V was pared by 2 bases and J by 14 bases, with 18 bases between. Germline CDR1 is MRHNA and CDR2 is SNTAGT. This CDR3 region has 13 residues.

The CDR3 spells CASSRRRTETNTGELFF. The DNA for the CDR3 is TGTGCCAGCTCAAGGAGACGGACGGAAACGAACACCGGGGAGCTGTTTTTT. The chain recombines TRBV18 with TRBJ2-2; D unresolved. CDR3 length equals 17 residues. Trimming took off 5 bases at V and 0 bases at J, with 16 bases between the two ends. The V gene's germline CDR1 is KGHSH and CDR2 LQKENI.

V is TRBV11-1 and J is TRBJ2-5, with TRBD2 as a possible D gene (5 bases). Looked up from germline, CDR1 is SGHAT and CDR2 is FQDESV (reference sequence). The CDR3 has 16 residues. V lost 2 bases, J lost 0 bases, and 13 bases lay in between. CDR3 nucleotides: TGTGCCAGCAGCTTAACCCCGGGATTTGACCAAGAGACCCAGTACTTC. Amino acid sequence: CASSLTPGFDQETQYF. Supplemented by reference TRBV11-1 and TRBJ2-5, the full variable domain reads EAEVAQSPRYKITEKSQAVAFWCDPISGHATLYWYRQILGQGPELLVQFQDESVVDDSQLPKDRFSAERLKGVDSTLKIQPAELGDSAMYLCASSLTPGFDQETQYFGPGTRLLVL.

V is TRBV5-6 and J is TRBJ2-2, with TRBD2 as a possible D gene (5 bases). The V gene's germline CDR1 is SGHDT and CDR2 YYEEEE. V was shortened by 3 bases and J by 2 bases, with 14 bases between the two germline ends. The CDR3 has 16 residues. The CDR3 DNA sequence: TGTGCCAGCAGCTCACGGAGGACGGGTAACACCGGGGAGCTGTTTTTT. Translated, it gives CASSSRRTGNTGELFF.

The V gene is TRBV5-1, the J gene TRBJ1-1, with a tentative D call TRBD1 (5 bases). The CDR3 is 16 residues long. The germline gives CDR1 SGHRS, CDR2 YFSETQ. V lost 4 bases and J lost 6, with 22 bases in between. The CDR3 coding sequence is TGCGCCAGCAGCCCTCCGGGACGGCCCAGAACCTCTGAAGCTTTCTTT. This encodes CASSPPGRPRTSEAFF.

The gene calls are TRBV6-6 and TRBJ2-7, with TRBD1 matching 12 bases. Germline CDR1 MNHNY, CDR2 SVGAGI (reference sequence). This CDR3 has 15 amino acids. V dropped 5 bases and J dropped 2; count of bases not matched to a gene: 4. Written as DNA, the CDR3 is TGTGCCAGCAGTAACCGGGACAGGGGGCCCTACGAGCAGTACTTC. It encodes CASSNRDRGPYEQYF.

DNA for the CDR3: TGTGCCAGCAGCGCTTCTAGCGGGGGGAACACCGGGGAGCTGTTTTTT. Translating gives CASSASSGGNTGELFF. The chain is built from TRBV9 and TRBJ2-2; 10 nucleotides agree with TRBD2. The CDR3 contains 16 residues. Germline V gives CDR1 SGDLS, CDR2 YYNGEE. Trimming cost V 3 bases and J 1 base; bases outside gene matches: 3.

V is TRBV28 and J is TRBJ1-2; D might be TRBD1 (5 bases). Germline CDR1 MDHEN, CDR2 SYDVKM. Trimming pared 5 bases from V and 4 bases from J, leaving 14 bases between. This CDR3 is 14 amino acids long. CDR3: CASSTPGRLYGYTF. The CDR3, as DNA: TGTGCCAGCAGTACCCCAGGGCGACTCTATGGCTACACCTTC.

The genes are TRBV6-1 and TRBJ2-5; D is uncertain. The germline V gene has CDR1 MNHNS and CDR2 SASEGT. There are 11 residues in the CDR3. The V and J ends lost 5 bases and 5 bases respectively, with 6 bases between them. CDR3 coding DNA: TGTGCCAGCAGTTCCGGGGAGACCCAGTACTTC. Translated, it gives CASSSGETQYF.

Written as DNA, the CDR3 is TGTGCCAGCAGTGTAGACAGGGGGGATGAAAAACTGTTTTTT. Translated: CASSVDRGDEKLFF. The chain combines TRBV2 with TRBJ1-4, with TRBD1 identical over 9 bases. Germline V gives CDR1 SNHLY, CDR2 FYNNEI. With V trimmed by 4 bases and J by 6 bases, 3 bases remained unmatched. The CDR3 covers 14 residues.

The count of this clone is one. The gene calls are TRBV28 and TRBJ1-2, with 7 bases lining up with TRBD1. CDR3 size: 14 residues. With V trimmed by 7 bases and J by 3 bases, 8 bases remained unmatched. CDR1 and CDR2 from the germline V gene are MDHEN and SYDVKM. The CDR3 DNA follows: TGTGCCAGCACCCTGGGACAGCGATACTATGGCTACACCTTC. Its protein product is CASTLGQRYYGYTF.

The chain uses TRBV2 and TRBJ1-5; 7 nucleotides line up with TRBD1. The V and J ends lost 7 bases and 6 bases, in that order; junction bases with no gene match: 6. The length of the CDR3 is 13 residues. CDR1 is SNHLY and CDR2 is FYNNEI in the germline V gene. The CDR3 DNA follows: TGTGCCAGCATGGACAGGCTGGGTCAGCCCCAGCATTTT. This gives the protein CASMDRLGQPQHF.

The chain couples TRBV28 to TRBJ1-1, with TRBD1 as a possible D gene (6 bases). The CDR3 length is 17 residues. V lost 3 bases, J lost 0 bases, and 17 bases lay in between. Germline CDR1 is MDHEN and CDR2 is SYDVKM. CDR3 in amino acids: CASSFRGRGLMNTEAFF. CDR3 nucleotide sequence: TGTGCCAGCAGTTTTAGGGGGAGGGGACTCATGAACACTGAAGCTTTCTTT. Filled out from reference TRBV28 and TRBJ1-1, the complete variable domain reads DVKVTQSSRYLVKRTGEKVFLECVQDMDHENMFWYRQDPGLGLRLIYFSYDVKMKEKGDIPEGYSVSREKKERFSLILESASTNQTSMYLCASSFRGRGLMNTEAFFGQGTRLTVV.

The V gene is TRBV5-6, the J gene TRBJ2-7, with TRBD2 as a possible D gene (7 bases). Trimming stripped 6 bases from V and 6 bases from J, with 16 bases between. This CDR3 is 13 amino acids long. CDR1 SGHDT and CDR2 YYEEEE come from the germline V gene. The chain's CDR3 is CASTLGGLSEQYF. CDR3 bases: TGTGCCAGCACCCTGGGGGGGCTCTCCGAGCAGTACTTC.

The rearrangement joins TRBV28 to TRBJ2-3, with TRBD2 identical over 14 bases. The CDR3 contains 22 residues. Trimming took 4 bases from V and 4 from J; bases not matched to a gene: 22. In germline, CDR1 is MDHEN, CDR2 SYDVKM. DNA of the CDR3: TGTGCCAGCAGTTCGAAAAATTCCGGGACTAGCGGGGGAGATAGGAGAGCAGATACGCAGTATTTT. Protein sequence: CASSSKNSGTSGGDRRADTQYF.

The chain is built from TRBV2 and TRBJ2-1; 8 bases match TRBD2. Trimming took 2 bases from V and 7 from J; bases not matched to a gene: 7. CDR1 SNHLY and CDR2 FYNNEI come from the germline V gene. This CDR3 has 15 residues. CDR3 nucleotide sequence: TGTGCCAGCAGTGAAACCGGGGGGGGAAGGAATGAGCAGTTCTTC. Its protein product is CASSETGGGRNEQFF.

V gene TRBV9 combines with J gene TRBJ1-4; tentatively, D is TRBD1 (5 bases). With 1 base removed from V and 2 bases from J, the gap between germline ends came to 9 bases. CDR3 length equals 15 residues. Germline V gene sequence: CDR1 SGDLS, CDR2 YYNGEE. This CDR3 is CASSVFGDTNEKLFF. CDR3 DNA: TGTGCCAGCAGCGTATTCGGGGACACTAATGAAAAACTGTTTTTT.

In DNA form, the CDR3 reads TGTGCCAGCAGGAGGACAGGGGGAACGAACACTGAAGCTTTCTTT. It translates to CASRRTGGTNTEAFF. V gene TRBV28 combines with J gene TRBJ1-1; 10 nucleotides agree with TRBD1. The CDR3 covers 15 residues. V lost 6 bases and J lost 1; bases outside the gene matches: 5. Germline V lookup: CDR1 MDHEN, CDR2 SYDVKM.

V usage is TRBV4-3 and J usage is TRBJ1-4, with TRBD1 matching over 9 bases. CDR3 length equals 17 residues. Trimming cost V 1 base and J 5 bases; bases outside gene matches: 8. CDR1 is LGHNA and CDR2 is YSLEER in the germline V gene. The CDR3 DNA reads TGCGCCAGCAGCCAAGCTATGAATGGACAGGGGAATGAAAAACTGTTTTTT. Its translation: CASSQAMNGQGNEKLFF.

This clone came up once. The chain is built from TRBV7-9 and TRBJ2-3, with 7 bases that match TRBD2. V dropped 2 bases and J dropped 1; count of bases not matched to a gene: 3. Germline assignment: CDR1 SEHNR and CDR2 FQNEAQ (reference sequence). This CDR3 has 15 amino acids. CDR3 sequence: CASSLIAGGTDTQYF. In DNA, the CDR3 is TGTGCCAGCAGCTTAATTGCGGGGGGCACAGATACGCAGTATTTT.

The chain recombines TRBV5-1 with TRBJ2-7; TRBD1 aligns across 9 bases. This CDR3 spans 15 amino acids. Trimming took 3 bases from V and 1 from J; bases not matched to a gene: 5. Germline loops: CDR1 SGHRS, CDR2 YFSETQ. CDR3 nucleotides: TGCGCCAGCAGCTCCGGGACAGGGTCGTCCTACGAGCAGTACTTC. It translates to CASSSGTGSSYEQYF.

The genes are TRBV18 and TRBJ2-3; D perhaps matches TRBD2 (6 bases). Germline V gives CDR1 KGHSH, CDR2 LQKENI. The V gene lost 0 bases and the J gene lost 13 bases, with 11 bases spanning the gap. The CDR3 loop spans 12 amino acids. The CDR3 reads CASSPPAGSEYF. CDR3 in DNA: TGTGCCAGCTCACCACCGGCGGGGTCAGAGTATTTT.

The chain has TRBV19 and TRBJ2-2; D may be TRBD1 (5 bases). Germline CDR1 reads LNHDA; CDR2 reads SQIVND (reference sequence). This CDR3 contains 16 residues. Trimming removed 1 base at V and 4 bases at J, with 13 bases between. CDR3 bases: TGTGCCAGTAGTATAGGGTGGACAAGGGGCACCGGGGAGCTGTTTTTT. Its translation is CASSIGWTRGTGELFF.

This rearrangement joins TRBV7-9 to TRBJ2-3; 14 nucleotides align to TRBD2. Germline CDR1 and CDR2: SEHNR and FQNEAQ (reference sequence). CDR3 length: 16 amino acids. With 1 base clipped from V and 4 bases from J, the junction kept 1 base outside the gene matches. The CDR3 bases are TGTGCCAGCAGCTTAGGACTAGCGGGGGGGCCAGATACGCAGTATTTT. This encodes CASSLGLAGGPDTQYF.

The rearrangement joins TRBV2 to TRBJ1-5; unclear D gene. CDR3 size: 14 residues. Germline V CDR1 and CDR2: SNHLY, FYNNEI. V lost 7 bases to trimming and J lost 0 bases, with 10 bases between them. CDR3 protein: CASNEVYSNQPQHF. The CDR3 region has the DNA TGTGCCAGCAATGAGGTGTATAGCAATCAGCCCCAGCATTTT.